The 32 T cell receptor beta chains reported below all come from one sample, sequenced in a study of shared clonotypes between healthy human individuals (dated by TCRdb to 2019 to 2021). The library was built by means of the immunoSEQ multiplex PCR assay. The immuneACCESS repertoire file appears here via TCRdb, limited to in-frame rearrangements. These files lack a portion of the clones; in checked studies, under half of the deficit traces to unresolved V genes, and the cause of the others is not known. The sample contains hundreds of thousands of clones, around 74% of them found a single time. 1.7% of the sample is taken by the ten largest. The sample was memory CD4+ T cells sorted from blood. This specimen's cell subset or site label, per the study, means: CD45RA-negative fraction. The receptors stem from a woman between 25 and 40 years old in good health.

This chain links TRBV2 with TRBJ2-5; 8 nucleotides align to TRBD2. The CDR3 is 15 amino acids. Germline values: CDR1 SNHLY, CDR2 FYNNEI. V was clipped by 6 bases and J by 5 bases; unmatched bases: 11. The CDR3 sequence is CASRARLATGETQYF. Here the CDR3 DNA reads TGTGCCAGCAGGGCAAGACTAGCGACGGGGGAGACCCAGTACTTC.

As concerns this clone: This may be a read error, as it is one base from a much larger clone. The chain combines TRBV11-2 with TRBJ1-1, with D maybe TRBD1 (6 bases). This CDR3 is built from 13 residues. Per the germline V gene, CDR1 is SGHAT and CDR2 is FQNNGV. V lost 0 bases to trimming and J lost 4 bases, with 6 bases between them. CDR3 in amino acids: CASSLDRGTEAFF. The CDR3 coding sequence is TGTGCCAGCAGCTTAGACAGGGGCACTGAAGCTTTCTTT.

This chain links TRBV18 with TRBJ2-7; 8 bases agree with TRBD2. V lost 2 bases, J lost 5 bases, and 8 bases stayed unmatched. The CDR3 has 15 residues. The germline V gene encodes CDR1 KGHSH and CDR2 LQKENI. CDR3: CASSPSLLAADEQYF. As DNA, the CDR3 is TGTGCCAGCTCACCATCGCTACTAGCGGCCGACGAGCAGTACTTC.

The chain carries TRBV7-9 and TRBJ1-2; D is possibly TRBD1 (5 bases). CDR1 and CDR2 from the germline V gene are SEHNR and FQNEAQ (reference sequence). Trimming took off 5 bases at V and 2 bases at J, with 9 bases between the two ends. The CDR3 is made up of 13 amino acids. Written as DNA, the CDR3 is TGTGCCAGCAGCCGAGGGGTGAACTATGGCTACACCTTC. Translating it yields CASSRGVNYGYTF. Complete variable domain (other parts from reference TRBV7-9 and TRBJ1-2): DTGVSQNPRHKITKRGQNVTFRCDPISEHNRLYWYRQTLGQGPEFLTYFQNEAQLEKSRLLSDRFSAERPKGSFSTLEIQRTEQGDSAMYLCASSRGVNYGYTFGSGTRLTVV.

The table lists this clone with a few counts. The V and J genes are TRBV11-3 and TRBJ2-7, with no clear D. This CDR3 has 11 amino acids. The germline V gene has CDR1 SGHNT and CDR2 YENEEA. Trimming cost V 1 base and J 9 bases, with 7 bases left between them. The CDR3, as DNA: TGTGCCAGCAGCTTAGGTCAAGTGCAGTACTTC. It translates to CASSLGQVQYF.

The chain recombines TRBV6-1 with TRBJ1-2, with TRBD1 matching over 9 bases. There are 14 residues in the CDR3. CDR1 is MNHNS, CDR2 SASEGT, per germline. V gave up 6 bases and J gave up 4 bases; unmatched junction bases: 6. The CDR3, as DNA: TGTGCCAGCAGACGACAGGGGGGAGTCTATGGCTACACCTTC. Its translation is CASRRQGGVYGYTF.

Only one count was recorded for this clone. The rearrangement links TRBV7-9 to TRBJ2-7, with a possible D match to TRBD2 (5 bases). CDR1 is SEHNR and CDR2 is FQNEAQ in the germline V gene (reference sequence). The V gene lost 1 base and the J gene lost 7 bases, with 8 bases spanning the gap. The CDR3 consists of 12 residues. The CDR3 DNA follows: TGTGCCAGCAGCTTAGACGGGATAGAGCAGTACTTC. Amino acids: CASSLDGIEQYF. Combining the CDR3 with reference TRBV7-9 and TRBJ2-7 gives the whole variable domain DTGVSQNPRHKITKRGQNVTFRCDPISEHNRLYWYRQTLGQGPEFLTYFQNEAQLEKSRLLSDRFSAERPKGSFSTLEIQRTEQGDSAMYLCASSLDGIEQYFGPGTRLTVT.

The chain employs TRBV18 and TRBJ2-3; D call uncertain. V was shortened by 3 bases and J by 5 bases, with 18 bases between the two germline ends. Looked up from germline, CDR1 is KGHSH and CDR2 is LQKENI. The CDR3 has 16 amino acids. The CDR3 protein is CASSPNPPTSRDTQYF. The CDR3 DNA reads TGTGCCAGCTCACCCAACCCCCCAACAAGTAGAGATACGCAGTATTTT.

This clone was counted many times. This chain links TRBV19 with TRBJ1-5; weak D call: TRBD1 (5 bases). This CDR3 has 17 amino acids. Per the germline V gene, CDR1 is LNHDA and CDR2 is SQIVND (reference sequence). V was trimmed by 8 bases and J by 1 base, leaving 21 bases between them. The chain's CDR3 is CASALTGTGGSNQPQHF. CDR3 sequence (DNA): TGTGCCAGTGCGCTTACAGGAACGGGAGGGAGCAATCAGCCCCAGCATTTT.

The chain is built from TRBV27 and TRBJ2-6; D uncertain. Germline V lookup: CDR1 MNHEY, CDR2 SMNVEV (reference sequence). Trimming cost V 1 base and J 1 base, with 5 bases left between them. The CDR3 runs to 15 residues. In nucleotides, the CDR3 is TGTGCCAGCAGTTTATTGGGGTCTGGGGCCAACGTCCTGACTTTC. Protein: CASSLLGSGANVLTF.

The chain carries TRBV28 and TRBJ1-3; D remains unclear. V shed 5 bases and J shed 0 bases, with 17 bases lying between them. Germline V gene sequence: CDR1 MDHEN, CDR2 SYDVKM. The CDR3 loop spans 17 amino acids. The CDR3, as DNA: TGTGCCAGCAGTACCCCCCGGACGTCCGGCTCTGGAAACACCATATATTTT. Encoded protein: CASSTPRTSGSGNTIYF.

V is TRBV10-3 and J is TRBJ1-5, with 10 bases fitting TRBD1. The germline V gene encodes CDR1 ENHRY and CDR2 SYGVKD. The CDR3 is made up of 14 amino acids. V shed 4 bases, J shed 7 bases, and the junction held 4 bases outside the gene matches. This CDR3 is CAISATGGEQPQHF. Written as DNA, the CDR3 is TGTGCCATCAGTGCGACAGGGGGCGAACAGCCCCAGCATTTT.

This clone was seen a handful of times. V usage is TRBV11-2 and J usage is TRBJ2-7, with 9 bases aligning to TRBD1. The CDR3 totals 14 residues. CDR1 SGHAT and CDR2 FQNNGV come from the germline V gene. Losses at the gene ends were 7 bases for V and 3 bases for J; bases not matched to a gene: 7. Here the CDR3 reads CASKSGQGYYEQYF. CDR3 coding DNA: TGTGCCAGCAAATCGGGACAGGGATACTACGAGCAGTACTTC.

This sequence joins TRBV18 and TRBJ1-2; 9 positions agree with TRBD1. Germline CDR1 KGHSH, CDR2 LQKENI. This CDR3 has 16 residues. Unmatched junction bases numbered 9, after V lost 3 bases and J lost 4 bases. In DNA form, the CDR3 reads TGTGCCAGCTCACCTACGAGGACAGGGGATTTCTATGGCTACACCTTC. Its translation: CASSPTRTGDFYGYTF. The variable domain in full, with the rest retrieved from reference TRBV18 and TRBJ1-2, is NAGVMQNPRHLVRRRGQEARLRCSPMKGHSHVYWYRQLPEEGLKFMVYLQKENIIDESGMPKERFSAEFPKEGPSILRIQQVVRGDSAAYFCASSPTRTGDFYGYTFGSGTRLTVV.

This chain connects TRBV7-8 to TRBJ2-5; 11 nucleotides match TRBD2. The CDR3 sequence is 18 residues long. Germline loops: CDR1 SGHVS, CDR2 FQNEAQ. Trimming cost V 5 bases and J 2 bases; bases outside gene matches: 13. The CDR3 is CASSPLGGTSGTQETQYF. The CDR3, as DNA: TGTGCCAGCAGCCCCCTCGGGGGGACTAGCGGAACACAAGAGACCCAGTACTTC.

The genes are TRBV6-1 and TRBJ2-5, with D perhaps matching TRBD2 (6 bases). CDR3 size: 15 residues. Germline values: CDR1 MNHNS, CDR2 SASEGT. The ends were cut back, 5 bases at V and 5 bases at J, with 18 bases in the middle. The CDR3 bases are TGTGCCAGCAGTTGGCTAGCGATAGGAGGTGAGACCCAGTACTTC. Translating it yields CASSWLAIGGETQYF.

The chain joins TRBV11-2 to TRBJ2-1; possibly TRBD2 for D (6 bases). The CDR3 is 14 residues long. CDR1 is SGHAT, CDR2 FQNNGV, per germline. V lost 1 base and J lost 8, with 12 bases in between. CDR3 in amino acids: CASSLVPGDHEQFF. The CDR3 coding sequence is TGTGCCAGCAGCTTAGTTCCGGGGGACCATGAGCAGTTCTTC.

This chain joins TRBV19 and TRBJ2-2; D gene unclear. The CDR3 consists of 13 residues. V was shortened by 8 bases and J by 1 base, with 8 bases between the two germline ends. CDR1 and CDR2 from the germline V gene are LNHDA and SQIVND (reference sequence). In nucleotides, the CDR3 is TGTGCCAGTCAGTTAGGGAACACCGGGGAGCTGTTTTTT. Amino acid sequence: CASQLGNTGELFF.

The genes are TRBV28 and TRBJ2-7; D tentatively fits TRBD1 or TRBD2 (5 bases each). V dropped 6 bases and J dropped 3 bases, with 30 bases sitting between them. The CDR3 runs 19 residues. The germline gives CDR1 MDHEN, CDR2 SYDVKM. Written as DNA, the CDR3 is TGTGCCAGCAGCCCAATTTCCGGGCTCCCTCTCGGGGCGGTCTACGAGCAGTACTTC. Translation gives CASSPISGLPLGAVYEQYF.

Note on this clone: In the same sample, other DNA sequences code for this CDR3. The chain recombines TRBV7-2 with TRBJ1-5; no reliable D call. The CDR3 loop spans 13 amino acids. V was trimmed by 1 base and J by 5 bases, leaving 6 bases between them. Per germline, CDR1 SGHTA and CDR2 FQGNSA. CDR3 coding DNA: TGTGCCAGCAGCTTAGAACGGGATCAGCCCCAGCATTTT. It yields the protein CASSLERDQPQHF.

This chain links TRBV18 with TRBJ2-2, with 7 nucleotides matching TRBD1. With 3 bases clipped from V and 7 bases from J, the junction kept 2 bases outside the gene matches. Germline V CDR1 and CDR2: KGHSH, LQKENI. This CDR3 contains 13 residues. The DNA for the CDR3 is TGTGCCAGCTCACCGAGGGACAGCGGGGAGCTGTTTTTT. Translated: CASSPRDSGELFF.

The sample holds many counts of this clone. The chain recombines TRBV28 with TRBJ1-1, with a tentative D call TRBD1 (5 bases). CDR1 is MDHEN, CDR2 SYDVKM, per germline. This CDR3 spans 11 amino acids. V lost 6 bases, J lost 11 bases, and 13 bases lay in between. In nucleotides, the CDR3 is TGTGCCAGCAGAACAACAAAGGGGGCTTTCTTT. Its protein is CASRTTKGAFF.

The chain is built from TRBV28 and TRBJ1-5, with 7 nucleotides matching TRBD1. The germline V gene has CDR1 MDHEN and CDR2 SYDVKM. The CDR3 is 15 residues long. The V gene end was trimmed by 3 bases and the J gene end by 6 bases; junction bases not matched to a gene: 8. CDR3 coding DNA: TGTGCCAGCAGTTTGGGGACAGTAGATAGTCAGCCCCAGCATTTT. Translating gives CASSLGTVDSQPQHF.

This clone has more than one count but fewer than ten. CDR3 in amino acids: CASSLKAAQGFGNQPQHF. CDR3 nucleotides: TGTGCCAGCAGTTTAAAAGCAGCCCAGGGGTTCGGCAATCAGCCCCAGCATTTT. The chain joins TRBV27 to TRBJ1-5, with TRBD1 as a possible D gene (6 bases). V was shortened by 2 bases and J by 2 bases, with 19 bases between the two germline ends. This CDR3 contains 18 residues. From germline, CDR1 is MNHEY and CDR2 SMNVEV (reference sequence).

This chain links TRBV28 with TRBJ1-2; D remains unclear. The germline V gene has CDR1 MDHEN and CDR2 SYDVKM. The V end was cut by 8 bases, the J end by 2 bases, with 15 bases between. This CDR3 has 14 amino acids. CDR3 DNA sequence: TGTGCCAGCCACCAACTTACCCTGAACTATGGCTACACCTTC. The encoded protein is CASHQLTLNYGYTF.

The chain uses TRBV10-3 and TRBJ1-2; D possibly corresponds to TRBD1 (5 bases). This CDR3 comprises 16 residues. Trimming left V 3 bases short and J 3 bases short, with 17 bases between. CDR1 is ENHRY, CDR2 SYGVKD, per germline. The CDR3 coding sequence is TGTGCCATCAGTGATCTCGTGGGCAGGGACCACTATGGCTACACCTTC. This codes for CAISDLVGRDHYGYTF.

The chain combines TRBV5-1 with TRBJ1-4; TRBD1 matches 7 bases. The CDR3 has 16 residues. J was trimmed by 3 bases and V by 0 bases; bases with no gene match: 5. Germline-derived CDR1 and CDR2 are SGHRS and YFSETQ. CDR3 sequence: CASSLVPTGANEKLFF. CDR3 in DNA: TGCGCCAGCAGCTTGGTGCCCACAGGGGCTAATGAAAAACTGTTTTTT.

This chain uses TRBV7-3 with TRBJ2-5; tentatively, D is TRBD2 (6 bases). This CDR3 is built from 15 residues. Germline loops: CDR1 SGHTA, CDR2 FQGTGA. V was pared by 7 bases and J by 5 bases, with 20 bases between. The CDR3 loop reads CASTRSRGGWETQYF. CDR3 sequence (DNA): TGTGCCAGCACGCGAAGTCGGGGAGGTTGGGAGACCCAGTACTTC. The full variable domain, with the rest looked up from reference TRBV7-3 and TRBJ2-5, is GAGVSQTPSNKVTEKGKYVELRCDPISGHTALYWYRQSLGQGPEFLIYFQGTGAADDSGLPNDRFFAVRPEGSVSTLKIQRTERGDSAVYLCASTRSRGGWETQYFGPGTRLLVL.

The chain employs TRBV7-3 and TRBJ1-1; D is unclear. The germline gives CDR1 SGHTA, CDR2 FQGTGA. The length of the CDR3 is 13 residues. V was pared by 1 base and J by 2 bases, with 5 bases between. The CDR3 bases are TGTGCCAGCAGCTTAAGGGGAAACACTGAAGCTTTCTTT. It specifies CASSLRGNTEAFF.

This clone was counted a few times. This chain uses TRBV28 with TRBJ2-7; 7 bases fit TRBD2. The CDR3 covers 11 residues. Germline V gene lookup returns CDR1 MDHEN and CDR2 SYDVKM. The V gene end was trimmed by 8 bases and the J gene end by 6 bases; junction bases not matched to a gene: 4. DNA for the CDR3: TGTGCCAGCCCGCGGGGGAGCGAGCAGTACTTC. It yields the protein CASPRGSEQYF.

This sequence joins TRBV5-1 and TRBJ1-3; D unresolved. Per germline, CDR1 SGHRS and CDR2 YFSETQ. The CDR3 has 16 residues. Trimming removed 1 base from V and 0 bases from J, with 11 bases in between. CDR3 coding DNA: TGCGCCAGCAGCTTGACCCTGGGATACTCTGGAAACACCATATATTTT. Amino acid sequence: CASSLTLGYSGNTIYF.

The table lists this clone with a few counts. This chain uses TRBV7-6 with TRBJ1-4; D not certain. V shed 3 bases and J shed 3 bases, with 5 bases lying between them. This CDR3 has 13 residues. CDR1 and CDR2 (germline): SGHVS, FNYEAQ. CDR3 residues: CASSLRANEKLFF. The CDR3 DNA reads TGTGCCAGCAGCTTGAGAGCTAATGAAAAACTGTTTTTT. Full variable domain (remainder filled in from reference TRBV7-6 and TRBJ1-4): GAGVSQSPRYKVTKRGQDVALRCDPISGHVSLYWYRQALGQGPEFLTYFNYEAQQDKSGLPNDRFSAERPEGSISTLTIQRTEQRDSAMYRCASSLRANEKLFFGSGTQLSVL.